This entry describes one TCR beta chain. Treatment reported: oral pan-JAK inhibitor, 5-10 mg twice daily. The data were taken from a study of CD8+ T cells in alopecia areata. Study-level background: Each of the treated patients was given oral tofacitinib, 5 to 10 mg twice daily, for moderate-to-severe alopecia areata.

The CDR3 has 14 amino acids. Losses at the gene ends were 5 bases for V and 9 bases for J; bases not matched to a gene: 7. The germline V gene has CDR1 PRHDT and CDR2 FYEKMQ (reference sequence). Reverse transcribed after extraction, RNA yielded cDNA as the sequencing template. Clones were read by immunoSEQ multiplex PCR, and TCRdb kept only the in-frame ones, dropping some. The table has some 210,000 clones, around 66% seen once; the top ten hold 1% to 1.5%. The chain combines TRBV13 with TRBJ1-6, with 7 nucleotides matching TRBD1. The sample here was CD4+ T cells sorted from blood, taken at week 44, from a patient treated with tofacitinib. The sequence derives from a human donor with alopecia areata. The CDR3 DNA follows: TGTGCCAGCAGCCGGAGAGACAGGGCTTCACCCCTCCACTTT. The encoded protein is CASSRRDRASPLHF.